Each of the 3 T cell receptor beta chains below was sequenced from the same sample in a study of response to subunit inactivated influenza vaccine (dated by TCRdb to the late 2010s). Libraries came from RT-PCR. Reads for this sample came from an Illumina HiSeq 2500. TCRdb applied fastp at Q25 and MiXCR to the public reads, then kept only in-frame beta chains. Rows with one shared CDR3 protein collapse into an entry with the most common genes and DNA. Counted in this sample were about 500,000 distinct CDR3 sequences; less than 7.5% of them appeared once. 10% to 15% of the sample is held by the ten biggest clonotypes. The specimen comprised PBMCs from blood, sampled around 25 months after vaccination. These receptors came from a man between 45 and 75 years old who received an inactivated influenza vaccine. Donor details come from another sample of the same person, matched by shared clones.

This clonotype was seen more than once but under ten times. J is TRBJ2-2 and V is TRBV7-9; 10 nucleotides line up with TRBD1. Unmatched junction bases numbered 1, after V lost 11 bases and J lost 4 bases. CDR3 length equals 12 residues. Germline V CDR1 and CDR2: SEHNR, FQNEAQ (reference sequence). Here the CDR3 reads CAGTGVTGELFF. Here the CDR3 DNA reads TGTGCCGGGACAGGGGTCACCGGGGAGCTGTTTTTT.

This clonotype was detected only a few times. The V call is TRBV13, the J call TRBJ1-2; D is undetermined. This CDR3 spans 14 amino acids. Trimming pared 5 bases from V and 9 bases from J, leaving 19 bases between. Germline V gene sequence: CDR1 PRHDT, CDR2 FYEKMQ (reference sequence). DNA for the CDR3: TGTGCCAGCAGCCGTTCGTCTGGGAATTGGAGCTACACCTTC. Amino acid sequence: CASSRSSGNWSYTF.

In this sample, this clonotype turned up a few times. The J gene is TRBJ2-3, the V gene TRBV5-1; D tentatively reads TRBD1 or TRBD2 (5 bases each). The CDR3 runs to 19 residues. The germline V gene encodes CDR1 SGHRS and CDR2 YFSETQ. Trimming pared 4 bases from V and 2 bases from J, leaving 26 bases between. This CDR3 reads CASSPPGTGTSFSTDTQYF. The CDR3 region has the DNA TGCGCCAGCAGCCCGCCCGGGACGGGGACGTCTTTCTCCACAGATACGCAGTATTTT.